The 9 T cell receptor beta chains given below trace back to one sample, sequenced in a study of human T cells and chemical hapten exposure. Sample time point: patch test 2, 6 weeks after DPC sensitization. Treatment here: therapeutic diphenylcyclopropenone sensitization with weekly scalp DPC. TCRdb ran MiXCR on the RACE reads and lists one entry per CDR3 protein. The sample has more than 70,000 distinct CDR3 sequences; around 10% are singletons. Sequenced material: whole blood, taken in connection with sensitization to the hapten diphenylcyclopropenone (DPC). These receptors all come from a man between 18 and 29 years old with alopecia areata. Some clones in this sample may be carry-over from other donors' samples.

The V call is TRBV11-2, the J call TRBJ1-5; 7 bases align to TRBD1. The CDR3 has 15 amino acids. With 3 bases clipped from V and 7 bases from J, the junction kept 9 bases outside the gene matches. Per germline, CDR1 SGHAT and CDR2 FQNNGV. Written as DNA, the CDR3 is TGTGCCAGCAGCTTTGGAGGACAGGAGCACCAGCCCCAGCATTTT. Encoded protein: CASSFGGQEHQPQHF. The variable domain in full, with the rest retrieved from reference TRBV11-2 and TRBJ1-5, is EAGVAQSPRYKIIEKRQSVAFWCNPISGHATLYWYQQILGQGPKLLIQFQNNGVVDDSQLPKDRFSAERLKGVDSTLKIQPAKLEDSAVYLCASSFGGQEHQPQHFGDGTRLSIL.

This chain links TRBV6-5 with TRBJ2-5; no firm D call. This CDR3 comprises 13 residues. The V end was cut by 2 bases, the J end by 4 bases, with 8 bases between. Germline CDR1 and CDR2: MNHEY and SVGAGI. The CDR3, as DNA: TGTGCCAGCAGTTACACGTCGAGAGAGACCCAGTACTTC. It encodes CASSYTSRETQYF.

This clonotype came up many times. As DNA, the CDR3 is TGTGCCAGCAGCTTGGAGGTCGGGAACACCGGGGAGCTGTTTTTT. Protein product: CASSLEVGNTGELFF. This chain uses TRBV5-6 with TRBJ2-2; D remains ambiguous. This CDR3 spans 15 amino acids. V shed 0 bases and J shed 1 base, with 7 bases lying between them. The germline V gene encodes CDR1 SGHDT and CDR2 YYEEEE.

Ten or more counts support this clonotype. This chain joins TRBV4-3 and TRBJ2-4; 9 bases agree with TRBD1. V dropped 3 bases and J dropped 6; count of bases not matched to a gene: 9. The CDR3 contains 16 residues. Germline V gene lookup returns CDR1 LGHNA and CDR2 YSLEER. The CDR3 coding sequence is TGCGCCAGCAGCCATTTCACCCGGGACAGGGCAAACATTCAGTACTTC. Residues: CASSHFTRDRANIQYF.

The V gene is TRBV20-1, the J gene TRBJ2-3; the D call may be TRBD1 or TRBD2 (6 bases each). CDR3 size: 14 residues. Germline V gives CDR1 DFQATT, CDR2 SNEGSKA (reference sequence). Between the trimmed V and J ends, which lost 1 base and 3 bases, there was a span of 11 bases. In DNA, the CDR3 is TGCAGTGCTAGAGCCAGGGGAGGTACAGATACGCAGTATTTT. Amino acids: CSARARGGTDTQYF.

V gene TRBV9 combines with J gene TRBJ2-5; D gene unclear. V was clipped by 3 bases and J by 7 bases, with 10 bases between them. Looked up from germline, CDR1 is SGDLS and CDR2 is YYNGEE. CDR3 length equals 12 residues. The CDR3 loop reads CASSGDPRTQYF. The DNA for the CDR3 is TGTGCCAGCAGCGGAGACCCGCGGACCCAGTACTTC.

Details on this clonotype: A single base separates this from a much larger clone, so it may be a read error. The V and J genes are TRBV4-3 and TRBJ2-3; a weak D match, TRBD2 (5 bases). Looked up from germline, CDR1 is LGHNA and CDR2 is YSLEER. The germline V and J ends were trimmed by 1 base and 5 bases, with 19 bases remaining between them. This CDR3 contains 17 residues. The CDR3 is CASSQGMWGVGIDTQYF. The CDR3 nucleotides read TGCGCCAGCAGCCAAGGAATGTGGGGAGTGGGCATAGATACGCAGTATTTT.

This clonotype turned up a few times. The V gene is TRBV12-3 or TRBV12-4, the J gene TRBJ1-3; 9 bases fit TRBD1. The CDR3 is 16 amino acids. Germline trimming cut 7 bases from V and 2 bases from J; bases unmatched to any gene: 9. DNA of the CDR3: TGTGCCAGCAACGCAAGACAGGGGGTTACTGGAAACACCATATATTTT. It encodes CASNARQGVTGNTIYF.

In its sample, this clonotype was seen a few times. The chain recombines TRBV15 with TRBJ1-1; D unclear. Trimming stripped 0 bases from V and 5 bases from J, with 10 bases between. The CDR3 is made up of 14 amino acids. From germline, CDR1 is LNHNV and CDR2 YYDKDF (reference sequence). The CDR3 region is CATSRDPAVTEAFF. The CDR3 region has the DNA TGTGCCACCAGCAGAGATCCGGCGGTGACTGAAGCTTTCTTT. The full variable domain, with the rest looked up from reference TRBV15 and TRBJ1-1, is DAMVIQNPRYQVTQFGKPVTLSCSQTLNHNVMYWYQQKSSQAPKLLFHYYDKDFNNEADTPDNFQSRRPNTSFCFLDIRSPGLGDTAMYLCATSRDPAVTEAFFGQGTRLTVV.